Reported below is one T cell receptor beta chain. Its antigen is undetermined. These data come from a study of Ad26.COV2.S vaccination and SARS-CoV-2 variants. Study details: Doses of Ad26.COV2.S were injected into muscle once or twice, 56 days apart.

Treatment meaning: about 20 received Ad26.COV2.S at low or high dose, single or two shots; roughly five received placebo; per-sample allocation not given. Material that was analyzed had been drawn on day 63 after the first vaccine or placebo injection. Expressing Wuhan-strain SARS-CoV-2 spike, an Ad26 vector served as the vaccine. General study findings and limits: Post-vaccination spike-specific CD8+ and CD4+ T cell responses reportedly had substantial breadth.

Trimming cost V 5 bases and J 5 bases; bases outside gene matches: 11. This CDR3 comprises 15 residues. Germline CDR1 SEHNR, CDR2 FQNEAQ (reference sequence). TCRdb keeps only in-frame clones here, not all; method: immunoSEQ multiplex PCR. The sample yields roughly 680,000 clones, 89% seen once. This clonotype was sampled from a person between 18 and 65 years old who received the Ad26.COV2.S COVID-19 vaccine or a placebo. V is TRBV7-9 and J is TRBJ1-1; 7 nucleotides align to TRBD1. Sequences were derived from peripheral blood, sampled in a trial of Ad26.COV2.S vaccine versus placebo. In DNA, the CDR3 is TGTGCCAGCAGCCTAATCATCTCAGGGGGGACTGAAGCTTTCTTT. Translating gives CASSLIISGGTEAFF.